These 7 T cell receptor beta chains were sequenced from one sample in a study of blood T cell repertoires in COVID-19. Sequencing used immunoSEQ multiplex PCR; TCRdb keeps in-frame clones, though not all of them. The sample records tens of thousands of clones, 60% to 85% being singletons. The source material was peripheral blood. The receptors shown here come from a woman older than 75 with acute or convalescent COVID-19.

CDR3 sequence (DNA): TGTGCCTGGAGTGTAAAGGGACATCCCACTGAAGCTTTCTTT. Its protein product is CAWSVKGHPTEAFF. The rearrangement links TRBV30 to TRBJ1-1; D possibly corresponds to TRBD1 (6 bases). Germline V gene sequence: CDR1 GTSNPN, CDR2 SVGIG (reference sequence). The length of the CDR3 is 14 residues. The V end was cut by 0 bases, the J end by 4 bases, with 12 bases between.

This chain links TRBV7-9 with TRBJ2-5, with 13 bases fitting TRBD2. CDR1 is SEHNR and CDR2 is FQNEAQ in the germline V gene (reference sequence). The CDR3 covers 15 residues. The ends lost 4 bases at V and 5 bases at J; junction bases unmatched: 4. In DNA form, the CDR3 reads TGTGCCAGCAGCTCTGGACTAGCGGGGGCCGAGACCCAGTACTTC. This codes for CASSSGLAGAETQYF.

This chain joins TRBV3-1 (or the pseudogene TRBV3-2) and TRBJ1-5, with a possible D match to TRBD1 (5 bases). V was shortened by 1 base and J by 4 bases, with 8 bases between the two germline ends. This CDR3 is built from 14 residues. The V gene's germline CDR1 is LGHDT and CDR2 YNNKEL (reference sequence). The CDR3 loop reads CASSQGGGNQPQHF. Here the CDR3 DNA reads TGTGCCAGCAGCCAAGGGGGGGGGAATCAGCCCCAGCATTTT.

The V gene is TRBV4-1, the J gene TRBJ2-1; 12 nucleotides line up with TRBD1. CDR1 is MGHRA, CDR2 YSYEKL, per germline. The CDR3 is 15 amino acids. With V trimmed by 3 bases and J by 7 bases, 4 bases remained unmatched. CDR3 region: CASSQGQGALNEQFF. The CDR3 DNA reads as TGCGCCAGCAGCCAGGGACAGGGGGCCTTGAATGAGCAGTTCTTC.

The chain couples TRBV19 to TRBJ2-3; D perhaps matches TRBD1 (6 bases). The CDR3 length is 15 residues. Germline assignment: CDR1 LNHDA and CDR2 SQIVND (reference sequence). The germline V and J ends were trimmed by 1 base and 4 bases, with 12 bases remaining between them. For the CDR3, the DNA is TGTGCCAGTAGTATAGGCGGCAGGGGCGCAGATACGCAGTATTTT. Translated: CASSIGGRGADTQYF.

The chain recombines TRBV4-1 with TRBJ2-7; D is uncertain. CDR1 is MGHRA, CDR2 YSYEKL, per germline. CDR3 length: 12 residues. V gave up 1 base and J gave up 6 bases, with 7 bases separating them. For the CDR3, the DNA is TGCGCCAGCAGCCAAGTAAACAGCGAGCAGTACTTC. Protein: CASSQVNSEQYF.

This chain joins TRBV2 and TRBJ1-2; D is perhaps TRBD1 (6 bases). Germline V lookup: CDR1 SNHLY, CDR2 FYNNEI. Trimming removed 6 bases at V and 7 bases at J, with 9 bases between. CDR3 size: 11 residues. This CDR3 is CASRQGVGYTF. DNA of the CDR3: TGTGCCAGCAGACAGGGAGTTGGCTACACCTTC.